A single sample is the source of the 10 T cell receptor beta chains below, sequenced in a study of cytotoxic CD8 clonotypes in ibrutinib-treated CLL. Generated by immunoSEQ multiplex PCR, the TCRdb table keeps only in-frame clones and is missing some. Here the sample spans roughly 300,000 clones, approximately 79% being singletons. Sequencing was performed on PBMCs, taken at disease progression, from a patient treated with ibrutinib. The receptors shown here come from a human donor with chronic lymphocytic leukemia.

The chain is built from TRBV5-6 and TRBJ2-2, with D maybe TRBD1 (6 bases). The germline CDR1 and CDR2 sequences are SGHDT and YYEEEE. V was cut by 4 bases and J by 5 bases, with 21 bases left in between. The CDR3 consists of 17 residues. CDR3 sequence: CASSRVGDTGFTGELFF. In nucleotides, the CDR3 is TGTGCCAGCAGCCGCGTTGGGGACACGGGCTTTACCGGGGAGCTGTTTTTT.

This clone was observed a handful of times. The V gene is TRBV6-4, the J gene TRBJ2-2; D call uncertain. The germline gives CDR1 MRHNA, CDR2 SNTAGT. The V end was cut by 2 bases, the J end by 2 bases, with 3 bases between. The CDR3 is 13 amino acids. CDR3 region: CASSDTNTGELFF. For the CDR3, the DNA is TGTGCCAGCAGTGACACCAACACCGGGGAGCTGTTTTTT.

V is TRBV5-4 and J is TRBJ2-2, with TRBD2 as a possible D gene (6 bases). CDR1 SGHNT and CDR2 YYREEE come from the germline V gene (reference sequence). This CDR3 is built from 16 residues. With 4 bases removed from V and 4 bases from J, the gap between germline ends came to 17 bases. In nucleotides, the CDR3 is TGTGCCAGCAGCCCCTCAGGGTGGGGGGTCACCGGGGAGCTGTTTTTT. Amino acid sequence: CASSPSGWGVTGELFF.

CDR3 in DNA: TGTGCCAGCTCACCAGGCTTGCGGTTGGGCTCCTATAATTCACCCCTCCACTTT. It yields the protein CASSPGLRLGSYNSPLHF. The chain links TRBV18 to TRBJ1-6; D gene unclear. Trimming took off 2 bases at V and 0 bases at J, with 14 bases between the two ends. There are 18 residues in the CDR3. Germline CDR1 is KGHSH and CDR2 is LQKENI.

The chain is built from TRBV7-9 and TRBJ2-1, with unresolved D. There are 14 residues in the CDR3. Germline CDR1 and CDR2: SEHNR and FQNEAQ (reference sequence). V lost 5 bases and J 6 bases, leaving 14 bases between the germline ends. The chain's CDR3 is CASSHLWQSNEQFF. CDR3 coding DNA: TGTGCCAGCAGCCATTTATGGCAAAGCAATGAGCAGTTCTTC.

CDR3 coding DNA: TGTGCCAGCAACCAACTAGCGGGAGGCTCTGAGACCCAGTACTTC. It yields the protein CASNQLAGGSETQYF. The chain employs TRBV28 and TRBJ2-5; 12 bases fit TRBD2. V shed 7 bases, J shed 5 bases, and the junction held 8 bases outside the gene matches. CDR1 MDHEN and CDR2 SYDVKM come from the germline V gene. There are 15 residues in the CDR3.

This chain joins TRBV6-5 and TRBJ2-7; D is ambiguous. V shed 6 bases and J shed 0 bases, with 9 bases lying between them. Germline assignment: CDR1 MNHEY and CDR2 SVGAGI. This CDR3 is 13 amino acids long. The CDR3 region is CASRAGSSYEQYF. CDR3 bases: TGTGCCAGCAGGGCAGGTAGCTCCTACGAGCAGTACTTC.

The chain carries TRBV4-1 and TRBJ1-1, with 9 bases aligning to TRBD1. J was trimmed by 2 bases and V by 5 bases; bases with no gene match: 15. The CDR3 is 18 residues long. Germline V lookup: CDR1 MGHRA, CDR2 YSYEKL. CDR3 sequence (DNA): TGCGCCAGCAGCTTACTACAGGGGGCCCCGGGTCGAAACACTGAAGCTTTCTTT. Translating it yields CASSLLQGAPGRNTEAFF.

This chain links TRBV28 with TRBJ1-5, with 8 positions matching TRBD1. Germline CDR1 and CDR2: MDHEN and SYDVKM. The CDR3 totals 15 residues. The trim removed 6 bases at V and 4 bases at J, leaving 8 bases unmatched. The CDR3 DNA reads TGTGCCAGCAGGACTGGACAGGGTAGGAATCAGCCCCAGCATTTT. This translates into CASRTGQGRNQPQHF.

The gene calls are TRBV11-3 and TRBJ2-7; D is undetermined. The CDR3 has 13 amino acids. Germline V gene lookup returns CDR1 SGHNT and CDR2 YENEEA. Trimming pared 4 bases from V and 7 bases from J, leaving 14 bases between. CDR3 region: CASSSGRLGEQYF. CDR3 sequence (DNA): TGTGCCAGCAGCTCCGGACGGTTGGGGGAGCAGTACTTC.